This TCR beta chain was sequenced for a study of T-cell reconstitution after alpha-beta-depleted transplantation in children. Whole-study findings and limits: Recipient T cells and thymic progenitors that survived were the source of the high TCRbeta diversity seen at day 60 in some patients. Diversity and T-cell counts at one year after transplant derived mostly from new T cells. There were reportedly several hundred expanded graft clones from which alpha-beta T cells came about two months after transplant.

For TCRbeta, the library was prepared with unique molecular identifiers. TCRdb recomputed calls from the PCR reads with MiXCR, one row per CDR3 protein. This table holds about a million distinct CDR3 sequences, 25% to 35% found once. With regard to this clonotype: No antigen is known for it.

The germline V and J ends were trimmed by 8 bases and 6 bases, with 12 bases remaining between them. This CDR3 contains 12 residues. Looked up from germline, CDR1 is MDHEN and CDR2 is SYDVKM. The sequencing used PBMCs, mostly from graft donor cells, collected 360 days after TCRalphabeta/CD19-depleted stem cell transplant. The origin of this receptor is a boy less than two years old who had a stem cell transplant for SCID, so the T cells may come from the graft donor. This chain joins TRBV28 and TRBJ2-3; D not resolved. CDR3 sequence reads: CASGLTGDTQYF. CDR3 sequence (DNA): TGTGCCAGCGGCCTTACTGGGGATACGCAGTATTTT.